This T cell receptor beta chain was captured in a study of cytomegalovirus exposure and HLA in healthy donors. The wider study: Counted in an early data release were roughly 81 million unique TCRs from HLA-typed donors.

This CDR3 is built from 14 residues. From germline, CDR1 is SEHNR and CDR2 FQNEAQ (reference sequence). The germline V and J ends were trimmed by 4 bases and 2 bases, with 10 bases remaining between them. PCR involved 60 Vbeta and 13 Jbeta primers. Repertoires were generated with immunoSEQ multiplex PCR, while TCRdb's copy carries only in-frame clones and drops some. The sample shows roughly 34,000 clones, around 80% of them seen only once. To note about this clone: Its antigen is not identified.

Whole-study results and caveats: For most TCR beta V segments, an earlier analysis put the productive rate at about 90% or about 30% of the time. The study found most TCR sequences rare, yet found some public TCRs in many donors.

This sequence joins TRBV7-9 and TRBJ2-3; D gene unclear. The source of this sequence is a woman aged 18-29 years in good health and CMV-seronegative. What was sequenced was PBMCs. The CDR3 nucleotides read TGTGCCAGCAGCTATGTCCAGAACACAGATACGCAGTATTTT. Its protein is CASSYVQNTDTQYF.